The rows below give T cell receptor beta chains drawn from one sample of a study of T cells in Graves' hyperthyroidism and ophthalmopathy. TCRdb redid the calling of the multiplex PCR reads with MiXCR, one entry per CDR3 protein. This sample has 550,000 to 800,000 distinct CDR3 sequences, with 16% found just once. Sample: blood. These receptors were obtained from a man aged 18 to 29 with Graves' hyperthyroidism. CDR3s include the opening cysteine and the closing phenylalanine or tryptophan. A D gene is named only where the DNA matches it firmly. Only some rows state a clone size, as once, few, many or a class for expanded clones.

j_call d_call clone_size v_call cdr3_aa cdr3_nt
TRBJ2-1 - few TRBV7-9 CASSLIKGLYSYNEQFF TGTGCCAGCAGCTTAATAAAGGGACTTTACTCCTACAATGAGCAGTTCTTC
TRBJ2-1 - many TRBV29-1 CSVRKRAQYNEQFF TGCAGCGTTCGTAAGAGGGCACAGTACAATGAGCAGTTCTTC
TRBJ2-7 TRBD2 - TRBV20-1 CSAIGLAGASYEQYF TGCAGTGCTATTGGACTAGCGGGTGCATCCTACGAGCAGTACTTC
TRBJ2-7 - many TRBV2 CASTVNYEQYF TGTGCCAGCACGGTTAACTACGAGCAGTACTTC
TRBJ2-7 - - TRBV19 CASSNRAGSYEQYF TGTGCCAGTAGTAACCGTGCCGGGTCCTACGAGCAGTACTTC
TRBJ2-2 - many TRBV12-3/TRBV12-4 CASSLAGAPGGELFF TGTGCCAGCAGTTTAGCCGGAGCCCCGGGCGGGGAGCTGTTTTTT
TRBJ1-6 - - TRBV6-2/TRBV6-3 CASRGLLDHSPLHF TGTGCCAGCAGGGGACTCCTGGACCATTCACCCCTCCACTTT
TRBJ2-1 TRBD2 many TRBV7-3 CASSLIGGTSSYNEQFF TGTGCCAGCAGCTTAATTGGGGGGACTAGCTCCTACAATGAGCAGTTCTTC
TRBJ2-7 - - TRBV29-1 CSVITVSYEQYF TGCAGCGTGATAACAGTATCCTACGAGCAGTACTTC
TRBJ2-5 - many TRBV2 CASKEGGEETQYF TGTGCCAGCAAAGAAGGAGGGGAAGAGACCCAGTACTTC